The entry below gives a single T cell receptor beta chain sequence along with its context. A junction boundary mismatches the germline segment, possibly from a read error. The data were taken from a study of regulatory T cells in long-lasting Graves disease. As for time point: newly diagnosed GD, antithyroid drugs for less than 3 months. RNA isolated from PBMCs was used to make the TCR library. Doctors identified Graves' disease using the American Thyroid Association guidelines. Arm-PCR of CDR3 regions with iRepertoire HTBI primers generated TCR beta libraries. MiXCR, applied by TCRdb to the multiplex PCR reads, yields one record per CDR3 protein. The sample has roughly 520,000 distinct CDR3 sequences, 9.5% to 15% seen once. The data were also submitted as part of a second study, on T cells in Graves' hyperthyroidism and ophthalmopathy. According to that study: Orbital computed tomography, thyroid ultrasound, serum thyroxine and TRAb, and clinical symptoms together informed the diagnoses. A first-round RT-PCR of the TCR CDR3 used the HTBI primer set.

The sample was peripheral blood mononuclear cells (PBMCs), taken at new diagnosis, from a patient treated with antithyroid drugs. The sequence came from a woman aged 25 to 39 with Graves disease.

The CDR3 spells CASSFRGPYERYF. For the CDR3, the DNA is TGTGCCAGCAGCTTTCGAGGCCCCTACGAGCGGTACTTC. The V and J genes are TRBV11-1 and TRBJ2-7; D unresolved. The CDR3 length is 13 residues. CDR1 and CDR2 from the germline V gene are SGHAT and FQDESV (reference sequence).